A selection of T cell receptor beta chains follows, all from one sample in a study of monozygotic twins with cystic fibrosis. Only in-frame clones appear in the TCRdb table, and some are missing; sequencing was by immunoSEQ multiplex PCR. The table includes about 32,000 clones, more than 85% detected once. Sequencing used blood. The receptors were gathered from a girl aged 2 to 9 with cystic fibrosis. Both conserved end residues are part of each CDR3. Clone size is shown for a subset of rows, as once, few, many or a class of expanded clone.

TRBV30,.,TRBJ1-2,CAWSVLGRGANGYTF
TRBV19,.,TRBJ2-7,CASSQGLEQYF
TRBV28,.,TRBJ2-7,CASKSGGLYEQYF
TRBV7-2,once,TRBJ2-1,CASSLVYTRSSYNEQFF
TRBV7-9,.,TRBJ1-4,CASSLQGRGEKLFF
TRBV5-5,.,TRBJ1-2,CASSPGTGTNTF
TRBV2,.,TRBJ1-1,CASSPIRGDSEAFF
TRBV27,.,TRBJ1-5,CASSLQPTHLSNQPQHF
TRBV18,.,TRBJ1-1,CASSLGWDRGGTEAFF
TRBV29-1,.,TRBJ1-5,CSTSDRDGQPQHF
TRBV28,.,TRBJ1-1,CASSPAVLNTEAFF
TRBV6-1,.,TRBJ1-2,CASSDRVLFYTF
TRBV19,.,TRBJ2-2,CASQRGFTGELFF
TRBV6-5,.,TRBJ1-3,CASSPTGSGNTIYF
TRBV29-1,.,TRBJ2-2,CSVEWQGAGELFF
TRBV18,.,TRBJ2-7,CASSQTSGSSYEQYF
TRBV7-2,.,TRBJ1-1,CASSLAGEAFF
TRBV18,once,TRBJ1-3,CASSPQGMRGNTIYF
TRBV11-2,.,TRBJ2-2,CASSLLTQNTGELFF
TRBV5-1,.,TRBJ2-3,CASSSLRLAGKLTLDTQYF
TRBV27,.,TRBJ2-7,CASSLTLAANSYEQYF
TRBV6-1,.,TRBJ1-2,CASSVRPDYGYTF
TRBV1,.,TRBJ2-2,CTSSQLLAGNTGELFF
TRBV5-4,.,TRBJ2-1,CASSEGGADYNEQFF
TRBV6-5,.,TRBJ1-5,CASSQDPRRNPQHF
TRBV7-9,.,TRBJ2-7,CASSPDRVSDEQYF
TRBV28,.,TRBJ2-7,CASSDRDPWGEQYF
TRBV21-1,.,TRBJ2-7,CASNPGHTPTYEQYF
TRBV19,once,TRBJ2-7,CASSAGGYSYEQYF
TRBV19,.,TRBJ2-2,CASSMGGRSTGELFF
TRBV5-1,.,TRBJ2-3,CASSSGSGPDTQYF
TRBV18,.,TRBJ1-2,CASSPPTDSGGYTF
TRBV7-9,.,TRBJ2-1,CASRELIHEQFF
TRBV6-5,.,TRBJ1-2,CASRGGNNYGYTF
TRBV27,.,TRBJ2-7,CASSLSSSQSTYEQYF
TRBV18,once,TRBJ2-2,CASSPEQIDGGELFF
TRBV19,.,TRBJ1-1,CAGVGTGGEAFF
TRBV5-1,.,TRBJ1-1,CASSLGGNTEAFF
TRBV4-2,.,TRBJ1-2,CASSQERQGAFGYTF
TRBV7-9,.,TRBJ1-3,CASSYLDRAGNTIYF
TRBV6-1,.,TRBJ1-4,CASSARFLTGELEGNEKLFF
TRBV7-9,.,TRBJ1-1,CASSSRDIRRTEAFF
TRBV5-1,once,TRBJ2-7,CASSLGDTYEQYF
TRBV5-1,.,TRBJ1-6,CASSSGTGGLPLHF
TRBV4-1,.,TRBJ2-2,CASSQDREATRLPRELFF
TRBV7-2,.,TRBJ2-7,CASSSSGRASMQYF
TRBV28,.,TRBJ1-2,CASSATINYGYTF
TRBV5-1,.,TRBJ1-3,CASSLESSGNTIYF
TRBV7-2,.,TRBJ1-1,CASSLLASNTEAFF
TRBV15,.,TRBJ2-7,CATSRDSPSGGYSYEQYF
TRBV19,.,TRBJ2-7,CASTGPGLGHEQYF
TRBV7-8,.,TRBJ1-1,CASSSPGQGYPEAFF
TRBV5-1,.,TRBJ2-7,CASSLLALGSYEQYF
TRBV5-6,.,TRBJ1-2,CASSLPANNYGYTF
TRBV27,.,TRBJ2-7,CASSFSRITGTEYF
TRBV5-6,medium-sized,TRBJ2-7,CASSATGSPYEQYF
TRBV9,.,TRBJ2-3,CASSVLGADTQYF
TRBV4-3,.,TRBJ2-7,CASSQEGSGESYEQYF
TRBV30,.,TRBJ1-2,CASGRPQTYGYTF